This T cell receptor (beta chain) was identified during a study of shared T cell receptors in the human thymus. Sequencing used immunoSEQ multiplex PCR; TCRdb keeps in-frame clones, though not all of them. The table has some 760,000 clones, 80% to 90% seen once. Germline V gives CDR1 MNHNY, CDR2 SVGAGI (reference sequence). The CDR3 has 15 residues. The V gene lost 1 base and the J gene lost 6 bases, with 15 bases spanning the gap. These records were also assigned to another study, of human thymus T cells. This second report adds: Repertoires from thymus and blood appeared to show biased V and J gene usage.

This TCR was recovered from a girl less than two years old with a congenital heart defect. This chain joins TRBV6-6 and TRBJ2-5; TRBD1 might be the D (7 bases). Sample: thymocytes. The CDR3 spells CASSYWQGGCQTQYF. In DNA, the CDR3 is TGTGCCAGCAGTTACTGGCAGGGGGGTTGCCAGACCCAGTACTTC.